A selection of T cell receptor beta chains follows, all from one sample in a study of vaccination effects on CD4 cells after COVID-19. No antigen is known for these receptors. Assay: immunoSEQ multiplex PCR; the TCRdb copy retains only in-frame clones and omits some. This table has fewer than 25,000 clones, 60% to 75% appearing once. The specimen comprised CD4+ T cells from PBMCs cultured with HCoV-NL63 spike peptides, sampled after COVID-19 vaccination. Receptors were obtained from a human donor who received a COVID-19 vaccine. The CDR3 runs from the conserved cysteine through the conserved F or W. Each record gives: D gene, clone size, CDR3 length, J gene, V gene, CDR3 DNA, CDR3 protein. D genes are given only for firm matches. For some rows the clone size is stated as once, few or many, or as a class when expanded; others skip it.

D: -; size: -; length: 14; J: TRBJ1-5; V: TRBV6-5; DNA: TGTGCCCCCCGGGGGGGGCCTAGCAATCAGCCCCAGCATTTT; CDR3: CAPRGGPSNQPQHF
D: -; size: -; length: 15; J: TRBJ1-1; V: TRBV6-4; DNA: TGTGCCATCCCGCGCGGGGGGCGCAGGTGGACTGAAGCTTTCTTT; CDR3: CAIPRGGRRWTEAFF
D: -; size: -; length: 16; J: TRBJ1-2; V: TRBV11-2; DNA: TGTGCCAGCAGCTTACGCAGGGCCAACCCTGGGTATGGCTACACCTTC; CDR3: CASSLRRANPGYGYTF
D: -; size: -; length: 17; J: TRBJ1-2; V: TRBV4-2; DNA: TGTGCCAGCAGCCAAGACCCTCCACCCGGGACCGCCTATGGCTACACCTTC; CDR3: CASSQDPPPGTAYGYTF
D: TRBD2; size: -; length: 16; J: TRBJ2-3; V: TRBV5-1; DNA: TGCGCCAGCAGCTCTTTAGCGGGAGGGAACACAGATACGCAGTATTTT; CDR3: CASSSLAGGNTDTQYF
D: -; size: medium-sized; length: 14; J: TRBJ1-2; V: TRBV4-1; DNA: TGCGCCAGCAGCCAACCCGCCTTCTCGGGTGGCTACACCTTC; CDR3: CASSQPAFSGGYTF
D: TRBD1; size: -; length: 13; J: TRBJ1-4; V: TRBV30; DNA: TGTGCCTGGTCCAGGGGGCTGGGTGAAAAACTGTTTTTT; CDR3: CAWSRGLGEKLFF
D: -; size: few; length: 15; J: TRBJ1-6; V: TRBV3-1/TRBV3-2; DNA: TGTGCCAGCAGCCCCCGACGGGGGATTGGTTCACCCCTCCACTTT; CDR3: CASSPRRGIGSPLHF
D: TRBD2; size: -; length: 18; J: TRBJ2-5; V: TRBV7-9; DNA: TGTGCCAGCAGCTTAGCGCTGTTGACGGGGGGGATCCAAGAGACCCAGTACTTC; CDR3: CASSLALLTGGIQETQYF
D: -; size: -; length: 15; J: TRBJ2-7; V: TRBV5-1; DNA: TGCGCCAGCAGCTTGGAAGTTGCCGCTAGGTCCGAGCAGTACTTC; CDR3: CASSLEVAARSEQYF
D: -; size: -; length: 14; J: TRBJ2-3; V: TRBV6-5; DNA: TGTGCCAGCAGTTACTCGGCTAGCACAGATACGCAGTATTTT; CDR3: CASSYSASTDTQYF
D: TRBD2; size: -; length: 15; J: TRBJ2-7; V: TRBV29-1; DNA: TGCAGCGTTGAAGGGGAAGGGACTAGCGGTATCGAGCAGTACTTC; CDR3: CSVEGEGTSGIEQYF
D: TRBD1; size: once; length: 13; J: TRBJ2-5; V: TRBV29-1; DNA: TGCAGCGTGACCCGGGACAGTAAAGAGACCCAGTACTTC; CDR3: CSVTRDSKETQYF
D: TRBD2; size: -; length: 21; J: TRBJ2-6; V: TRBV28; DNA: TGTGCCAGCAGTTCCTTCCGGGAGGGGGTCCCTCCATACTCTGGGGCCAACGTCCTGACTTTC; CDR3: CASSSFREGVPPYSGANVLTF
D: TRBD2; size: -; length: 15; J: TRBJ2-1; V: TRBV27; DNA: TGTGCCAGCACCCCCCGGGGGAGGGGCTACAATGAGCAGTTCTTC; CDR3: CASTPRGRGYNEQFF
D: TRBD1; size: -; length: 15; J: TRBJ1-2; V: TRBV10-3; DNA: TGTGCCATCAGTGGGGGACAGGGTTTTAACTATGGCTACACCTTC; CDR3: CAISGGQGFNYGYTF
D: TRBD2; size: once; length: 16; J: TRBJ2-7; V: TRBV7-2; DNA: TGTGCCAGCAGCCTAATAGCGGGAGGGCCGGTCCACGAGCAGTACTTC; CDR3: CASSLIAGGPVHEQYF
D: -; size: -; length: 16; J: TRBJ1-1; V: TRBV18; DNA: TGTGCCAGCTCACCAGGTGTTCGGGGGGGGTACACTGAAGCTTTCTTT; CDR3: CASSPGVRGGYTEAFF
D: TRBD1; size: few; length: 15; J: TRBJ1-2; V: TRBV27; DNA: TGTGCCAGCAAACAAGTGAAGGGACAGAACTATGGCTACACCTTC; CDR3: CASKQVKGQNYGYTF
D: TRBD1; size: -; length: 16; J: TRBJ1-1; V: TRBV18; DNA: TGTGCCAGCTCACGCGACAAGGGGGCTTCGAACACTGAAGCTTTCTTT; CDR3: CASSRDKGASNTEAFF
D: -; size: few; length: 14; J: TRBJ2-3; V: TRBV9; DNA: TGTGCCAGCAGCGTATCTCCGGGGACAGATACGCAGTATTTT; CDR3: CASSVSPGTDTQYF
D: -; size: -; length: 14; J: TRBJ2-7; V: TRBV21-1; DNA: TGTGCCAGCAGCAAAGGGGGGGACATCCACGAGCAGTACTTC; CDR3: CASSKGGDIHEQYF
D: -; size: -; length: 13; J: TRBJ1-1; V: TRBV2; DNA: TGTGCCAGCTTAGGACAGATGAACACTGAAGCTTTCTTT; CDR3: CASLGQMNTEAFF
D: TRBD1; size: -; length: 19; J: TRBJ2-3; V: TRBV23-1; DNA: TGCGCCAGCAGGGGTTCCGGGACAGGGGGTGAAGAAAGCACAGATACGCAGTATTTT; CDR3: CASRGSGTGGEESTDTQYF
D: TRBD1; size: few; length: 15; J: TRBJ1-5; V: TRBV6-5; DNA: TGTGCCAGCAGTTCGGGACAGGGGGGCAATCAGCCCCAGCATTTT; CDR3: CASSSGQGGNQPQHF
D: TRBD2; size: once; length: 16; J: TRBJ2-5; V: TRBV5-4; DNA: TGTGCCAGCAGCTTGGATGGACTAGCGGGACAAGAGACCCAGTACTTC; CDR3: CASSLDGLAGQETQYF
D: -; size: few; length: 15; J: TRBJ1-6; V: TRBV2; DNA: TGTGCCAGCAGTGAAGTCAGGGGATGGAATTCACCCCTCCACTTT; CDR3: CASSEVRGWNSPLHF
D: -; size: medium-sized; length: 14; J: TRBJ1-5; V: TRBV19; DNA: TGTGCCAGTAGCCCAGTGGGTGAGGTTCAGCCCCAGCATTTT; CDR3: CASSPVGEVQPQHF
D: -; size: -; length: 17; J: TRBJ2-2; V: TRBV25-1; DNA: TGTGCCAGCCGGAAGGGGGGGCAGTATAACCAAATGGGGGAGCTGTTTTTT; CDR3: CASRKGGQYNQMGELFF
D: -; size: -; length: 15; J: TRBJ2-3; V: TRBV5-4; DNA: TGTGCCAGCAGCTCGTTCTCCTCTCGACCAGATACGCAGTATTTT; CDR3: CASSSFSSRPDTQYF
D: -; size: -; length: 15; J: TRBJ2-4; V: TRBV11-2; DNA: TGTGCCAGCAGCTCTACGTCGGTAGCCAAAAACATTCAGTACTTC; CDR3: CASSSTSVAKNIQYF
D: -; size: -; length: 13; J: TRBJ1-1; V: TRBV6-5; DNA: TGTGCCAGCAGCCTACAGCTGAACACTGAAGCTTTCTTT; CDR3: CASSLQLNTEAFF
D: -; size: few; length: 13; J: TRBJ2-3; V: TRBV5-1; DNA: TGCGCCACCCGCGTACAAGGCACAGATACGCAGTATTTT; CDR3: CATRVQGTDTQYF
D: -; size: -; length: 14; J: TRBJ1-2; V: TRBV3-1/TRBV3-2; DNA: TGTGCCAGCAGGCAGGACAATGGGGTGGGTGGCTACACCTTC; CDR3: CASRQDNGVGGYTF
D: TRBD1; size: -; length: 14; J: TRBJ1-1; V: TRBV11-2; DNA: TGTGCCAGCAGCCCAACAGGGGGCCCGGGTGAAGCTTTCTTT; CDR3: CASSPTGGPGEAFF
D: TRBD1; size: -; length: 15; J: TRBJ1-2; V: TRBV7-2; DNA: TGTGCCAGCAGCCCCAGGACAGGGGGACGGTATGGCTACACCTTC; CDR3: CASSPRTGGRYGYTF
D: TRBD2; size: -; length: 17; J: TRBJ2-1; V: TRBV19; DNA: TGTGCCAGTAGTATGAAAGGCGGGAGGCAGTCCTACAATGAGCAGTTCTTC; CDR3: CASSMKGGRQSYNEQFF
D: -; size: -; length: 12; J: TRBJ2-1; V: TRBV28; DNA: TGTGCCAGCAGTTCCGGACAGTTTAAGCAGTTCTTC; CDR3: CASSSGQFKQFF
D: -; size: once; length: 15; J: TRBJ1-1; V: TRBV4-1; DNA: TGCGCCAGCAGCCGAACCGGACCGGGTGGCACTGAAGCTTTCTTT; CDR3: CASSRTGPGGTEAFF
D: -; size: few; length: 14; J: TRBJ1-3; V: TRBV12-5; DNA: TGTGCTAGTGGTACCAGGACAGCTGGAAACACCATATATTTT; CDR3: CASGTRTAGNTIYF
D: -; size: -; length: 15; J: TRBJ2-5; V: TRBV4-2; DNA: TGTGCCAGCAGCCAAGAGGGCTGGGGCCAAGAGACCCAGTACTTC; CDR3: CASSQEGWGQETQYF
D: TRBD1; size: -; length: 15; J: TRBJ2-3; V: TRBV27; DNA: TGTGCCAGCAGATGGACAGGGGGTAACACAGATACGCAGTATTTT; CDR3: CASRWTGGNTDTQYF
D: -; size: -; length: 13; J: TRBJ2-3; V: TRBV12-3/TRBV12-4; DNA: TGTGCCAGCAGTTTGGGTGACACAGATACGCAGTATTTT; CDR3: CASSLGDTDTQYF
D: -; size: few; length: 13; J: TRBJ2-5; V: TRBV29-1; DNA: TGCAGCGTTCGCCGGGACTCCAGGAAGACCCAGTACTTC; CDR3: CSVRRDSRKTQYF
D: TRBD2; size: -; length: 17; J: TRBJ2-1; V: TRBV7-9; DNA: TGTGCCAGCAGCTCTAACAGAGCGGGGAGATCCTACAATGAGCAGTTCTTC; CDR3: CASSSNRAGRSYNEQFF
D: -; size: -; length: 15; J: TRBJ2-5; V: TRBV9; DNA: TGTGCCAGCAGCGTAACGGGAATCCCTTCAGAGACCCAGTACTTC; CDR3: CASSVTGIPSETQYF
D: -; size: -; length: 14; J: TRBJ2-1; V: TRBV4-1; DNA: TGCGCCAGCAGCCAAGAATCGGACTTGGGTGAGCAGTTCTTC; CDR3: CASSQESDLGEQFF
D: -; size: once; length: 15; J: TRBJ1-5; V: TRBV6-1; DNA: TGTGCCAGCAGTGAAAAAGGCTACAGCAATCAGCCCCAGCATTTT; CDR3: CASSEKGYSNQPQHF
D: TRBD1; size: few; length: 18; J: TRBJ2-6; V: TRBV7-8; DNA: TGTGCCAGCAGCCTAAGGACAGGAACACCCTCTGGGGCCAACGTCCTGACTTTC; CDR3: CASSLRTGTPSGANVLTF
D: TRBD1; size: once; length: 15; J: TRBJ2-5; V: TRBV6-1; DNA: TGTGCCAGCAGTGAAGTAGGGACAGGGCTGCAGACCCAGTACTTC; CDR3: CASSEVGTGLQTQYF
D: -; size: -; length: 15; J: TRBJ2-7; V: TRBV11-2; DNA: TGTGCCAGCAGCCCGGCTTGGGGCGAACAGTACGAGCAGTACTTC; CDR3: CASSPAWGEQYEQYF
D: -; size: -; length: 16; J: TRBJ1-6; V: TRBV7-9; DNA: TGTGCCAGCAGCCCCCGGGGTGGGAGCGGATACTCACCCCTCCACTTT; CDR3: CASSPRGGSGYSPLHF
D: TRBD2; size: -; length: 15; J: TRBJ2-7; V: TRBV6-6; DNA: TGTGCCAGCAGTTACTCGAGACTAGCGGGATACGAGCAGTACTTC; CDR3: CASSYSRLAGYEQYF
D: -; size: -; length: 12; J: TRBJ1-2; V: TRBV2; DNA: TGTGCCAGCAGTGAAAAGGGCTACGGCTACACCTTC; CDR3: CASSEKGYGYTF
D: TRBD1; size: -; length: 14; J: TRBJ2-3; V: TRBV4-2; DNA: TGTGCCAGCAGCTCGGACAGGGCAACAGATACGCAGTATTTT; CDR3: CASSSDRATDTQYF
D: -; size: -; length: 16; J: TRBJ2-5; V: TRBV4-1; DNA: TGCGCCAGCAGCCAACTTCTTACAGGAGACAAGAAGACCCAGTACTTC; CDR3: CASSQLLTGDKKTQYF
D: -; size: -; length: 17; J: TRBJ1-3; V: TRBV30; DNA: TGTGCCTGGAGTGCCACTCGGACAGTCCTTACTGGAAACACCATATATTTT; CDR3: CAWSATRTVLTGNTIYF
D: -; size: -; length: 12; J: TRBJ2-7; V: TRBV2; DNA: TGTGCCAGCAGTGATACACTCTACGAGCAGTACTTC; CDR3: CASSDTLYEQYF
D: -; size: -; length: 18; J: TRBJ1-3; V: TRBV11-2; DNA: TGTGCCAGCAGCTTAGCTTTTGGGGGCGCACGGACTGGAAACACCATATATTTT; CDR3: CASSLAFGGARTGNTIYF